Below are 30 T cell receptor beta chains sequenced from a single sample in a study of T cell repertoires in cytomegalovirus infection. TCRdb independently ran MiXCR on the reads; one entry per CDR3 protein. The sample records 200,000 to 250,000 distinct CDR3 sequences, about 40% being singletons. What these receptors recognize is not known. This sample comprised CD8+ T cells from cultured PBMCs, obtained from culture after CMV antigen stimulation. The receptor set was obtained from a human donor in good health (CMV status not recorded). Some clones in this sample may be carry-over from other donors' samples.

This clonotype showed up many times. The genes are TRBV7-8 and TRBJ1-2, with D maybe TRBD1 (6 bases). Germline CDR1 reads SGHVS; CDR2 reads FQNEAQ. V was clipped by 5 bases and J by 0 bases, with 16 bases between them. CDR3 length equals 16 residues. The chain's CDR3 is CASSPRAQGANYGYTF. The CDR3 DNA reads TGTGCCAGCAGCCCTAGAGCACAGGGAGCTAACTATGGCTACACCTTC.

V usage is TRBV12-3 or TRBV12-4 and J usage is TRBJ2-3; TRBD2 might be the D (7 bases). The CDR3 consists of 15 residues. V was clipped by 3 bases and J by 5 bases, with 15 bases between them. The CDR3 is CASSFAGGLLDTQYF. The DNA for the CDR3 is TGTGCCAGCAGTTTCGCCGGGGGGCTTCTAGATACGCAGTATTTT.

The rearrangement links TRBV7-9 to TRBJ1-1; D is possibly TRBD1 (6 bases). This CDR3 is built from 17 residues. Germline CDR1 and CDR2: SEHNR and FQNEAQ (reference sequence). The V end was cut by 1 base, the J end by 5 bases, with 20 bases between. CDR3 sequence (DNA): TGTGCCAGCAGCTTAGTCGGGGGGCAACAGGGAGGTACTGAAGCTTTCTTT. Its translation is CASSLVGGQQGGTEAFF.

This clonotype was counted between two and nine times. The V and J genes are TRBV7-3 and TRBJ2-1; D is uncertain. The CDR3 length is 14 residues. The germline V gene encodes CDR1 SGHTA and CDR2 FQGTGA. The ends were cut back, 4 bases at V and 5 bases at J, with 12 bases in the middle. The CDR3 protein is CASSSLGQDNEQFF. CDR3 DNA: TGTGCCAGCAGCTCCTTAGGGCAGGACAATGAGCAGTTCTTC.

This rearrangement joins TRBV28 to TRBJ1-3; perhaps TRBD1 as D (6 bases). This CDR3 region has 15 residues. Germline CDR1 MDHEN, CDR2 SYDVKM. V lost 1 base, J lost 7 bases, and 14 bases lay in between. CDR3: CASSLSSTGGNTIYF. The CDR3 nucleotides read TGTGCCAGCAGTTTATCGTCGACAGGAGGTAACACCATATATTTT.

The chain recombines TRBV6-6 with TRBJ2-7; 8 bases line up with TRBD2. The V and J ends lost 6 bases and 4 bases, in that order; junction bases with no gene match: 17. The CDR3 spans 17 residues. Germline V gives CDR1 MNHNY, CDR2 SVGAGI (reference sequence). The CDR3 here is CASRFWWGGLAPYEQYF. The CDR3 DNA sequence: TGTGCCAGCAGGTTTTGGTGGGGAGGACTAGCCCCTTACGAGCAGTACTTC.

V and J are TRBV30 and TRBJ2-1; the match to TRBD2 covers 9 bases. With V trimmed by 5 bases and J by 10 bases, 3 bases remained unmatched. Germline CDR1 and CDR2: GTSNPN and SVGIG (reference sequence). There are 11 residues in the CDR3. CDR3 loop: CAWVSGREQFF. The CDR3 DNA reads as TGTGCCTGGGTTAGCGGGAGAGAGCAGTTCTTC.

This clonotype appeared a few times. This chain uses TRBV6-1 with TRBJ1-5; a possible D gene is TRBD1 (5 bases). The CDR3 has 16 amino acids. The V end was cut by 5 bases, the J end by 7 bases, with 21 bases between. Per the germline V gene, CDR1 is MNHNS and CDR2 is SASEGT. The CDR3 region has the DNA TGTGCCAGCAGTCCGGGGCCGGGGCCGTCGCAGCAGCCCCAGCATTTT. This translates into CASSPGPGPSQQPQHF.

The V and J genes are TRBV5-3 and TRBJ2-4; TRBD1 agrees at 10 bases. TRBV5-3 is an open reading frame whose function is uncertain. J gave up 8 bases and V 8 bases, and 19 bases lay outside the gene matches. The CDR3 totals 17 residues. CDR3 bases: TGTGCCAGCAGTCTGGGGACCTCCGACAGGGGGCCGGACATTCAGTACTTC. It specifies CASSLGTSDRGPDIQYF.

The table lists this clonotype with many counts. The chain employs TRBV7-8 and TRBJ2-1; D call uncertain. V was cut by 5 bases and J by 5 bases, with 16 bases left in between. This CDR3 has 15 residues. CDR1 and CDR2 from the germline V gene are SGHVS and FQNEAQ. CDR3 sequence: CASSEEVLQHNEQFF. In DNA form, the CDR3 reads TGTGCCAGCAGCGAAGAGGTCCTCCAGCACAATGAGCAGTTCTTC.

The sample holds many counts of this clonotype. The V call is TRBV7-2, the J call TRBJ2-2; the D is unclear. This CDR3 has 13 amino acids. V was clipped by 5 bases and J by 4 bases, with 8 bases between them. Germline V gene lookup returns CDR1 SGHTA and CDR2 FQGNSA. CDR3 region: CASSRYSTGELFF. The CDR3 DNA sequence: TGTGCCAGCAGCCGATACAGCACCGGGGAGCTGTTTTTT.

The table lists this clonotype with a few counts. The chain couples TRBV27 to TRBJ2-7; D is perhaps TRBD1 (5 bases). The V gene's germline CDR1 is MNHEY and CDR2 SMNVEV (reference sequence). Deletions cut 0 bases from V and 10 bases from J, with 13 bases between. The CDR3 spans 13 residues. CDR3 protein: CASSLSPSQGQYF. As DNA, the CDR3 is TGTGCCAGCAGTTTATCGCCGTCCCAGGGACAGTACTTC.

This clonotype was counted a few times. The CDR3 DNA is TGTGCCAGCAGTTTCAACAGGGTAAATTCACCCCTCCACTTT. It translates to CASSFNRVNSPLHF. The J gene is TRBJ1-6, the V gene TRBV27, with D perhaps matching TRBD1 (6 bases). V was shortened by 3 bases and J by 7 bases, with 10 bases between the two germline ends. Germline V gene lookup returns CDR1 MNHEY and CDR2 SMNVEV (reference sequence). CDR3 length: 14 residues.

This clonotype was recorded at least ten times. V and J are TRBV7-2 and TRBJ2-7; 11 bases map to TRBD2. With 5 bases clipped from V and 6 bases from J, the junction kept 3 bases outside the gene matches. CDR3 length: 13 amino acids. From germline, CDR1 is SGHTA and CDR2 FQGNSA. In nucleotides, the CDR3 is TGTGCCAGCAGCCTCGGACTAGCGGGCGAGCAGTACTTC. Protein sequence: CASSLGLAGEQYF. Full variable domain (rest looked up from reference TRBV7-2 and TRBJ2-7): GAGVSQSPSNKVTEKGKDVELRCDPISGHTALYWYRQSLGQGLEFLIYFQGNSAPDKSGLPSDRFSAERTGGSVSTLTIQRTQQEDSAVYLCASSLGLAGEQYFGPGTRLTVT.

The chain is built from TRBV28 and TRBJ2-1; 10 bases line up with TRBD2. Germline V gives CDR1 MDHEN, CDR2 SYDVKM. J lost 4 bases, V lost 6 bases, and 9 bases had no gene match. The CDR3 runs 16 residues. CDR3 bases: TGTGCCAGCAGCCGCCTAGCGGGAGAGTCATACAATGAGCAGTTCTTC. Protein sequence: CASSRLAGESYNEQFF.

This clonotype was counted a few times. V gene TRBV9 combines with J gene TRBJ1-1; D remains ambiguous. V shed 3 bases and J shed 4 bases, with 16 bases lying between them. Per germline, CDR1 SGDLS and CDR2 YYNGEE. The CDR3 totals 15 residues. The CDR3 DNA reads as TGTGCCAGCAGCGAAAATACCGAGAGTCGCACTGAAGCTTTCTTT. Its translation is CASSENTESRTEAFF.

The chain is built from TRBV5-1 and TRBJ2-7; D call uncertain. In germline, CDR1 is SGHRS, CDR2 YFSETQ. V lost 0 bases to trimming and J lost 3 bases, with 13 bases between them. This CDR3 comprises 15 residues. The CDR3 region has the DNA TGCGCCAGCAGCTTGGGCAGTGGAGAAGGCTACGAGCAGTACTTC. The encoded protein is CASSLGSGEGYEQYF.

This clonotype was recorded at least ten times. CDR3 in amino acids: CASSQTQGPDTEAFF. The CDR3 DNA reads TGTGCCAGCAGCCAAACTCAGGGTCCGGACACTGAAGCTTTCTTT. The chain is built from TRBV5-4 and TRBJ1-1, with D possibly matching TRBD1 (5 bases). Trimming stripped 4 bases from V and 3 bases from J, with 16 bases between. Germline CDR1 and CDR2: SGHNT and YYREEE (reference sequence). The CDR3 extends over 15 amino acids.

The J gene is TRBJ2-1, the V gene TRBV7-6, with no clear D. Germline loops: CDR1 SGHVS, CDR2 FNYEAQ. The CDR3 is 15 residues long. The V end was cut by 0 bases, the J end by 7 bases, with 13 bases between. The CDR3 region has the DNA TGTGCCAGCAGCTTAGCTGTCTATATTGGGAATGAGCAGTTCTTC. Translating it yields CASSLAVYIGNEQFF.

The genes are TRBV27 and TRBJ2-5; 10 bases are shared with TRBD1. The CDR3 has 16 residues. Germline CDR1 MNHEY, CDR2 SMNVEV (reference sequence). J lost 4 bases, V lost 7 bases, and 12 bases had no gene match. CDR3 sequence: CASTAGVGTGVETQYF. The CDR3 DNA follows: TGTGCCAGCACCGCGGGTGTGGGGACAGGGGTAGAGACCCAGTACTTC.

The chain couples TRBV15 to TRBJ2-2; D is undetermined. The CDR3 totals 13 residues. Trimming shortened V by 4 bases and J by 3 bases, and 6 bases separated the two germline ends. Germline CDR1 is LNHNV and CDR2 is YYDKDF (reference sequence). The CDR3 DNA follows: TGTGCCACCAGCAACGGGTACACCGGGGAGCTGTTTTTT. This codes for CATSNGYTGELFF.

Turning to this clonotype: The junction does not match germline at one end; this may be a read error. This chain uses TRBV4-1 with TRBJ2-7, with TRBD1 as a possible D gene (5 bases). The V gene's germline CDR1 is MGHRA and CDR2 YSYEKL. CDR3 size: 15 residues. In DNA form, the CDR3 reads TGCGCCAGCAGCCAAGGGGCAGGGTCCTGCTACGAGCAGCACTTC. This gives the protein CASSQGAGSCYEQHF.

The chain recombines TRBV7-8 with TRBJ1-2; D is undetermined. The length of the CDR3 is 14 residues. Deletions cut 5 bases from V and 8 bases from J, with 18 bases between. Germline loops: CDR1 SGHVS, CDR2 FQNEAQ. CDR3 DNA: TGTGCCAGCAGCCCCCCCCTAAGGGCGGGCGGCTACACCTTC. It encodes CASSPPLRAGGYTF.

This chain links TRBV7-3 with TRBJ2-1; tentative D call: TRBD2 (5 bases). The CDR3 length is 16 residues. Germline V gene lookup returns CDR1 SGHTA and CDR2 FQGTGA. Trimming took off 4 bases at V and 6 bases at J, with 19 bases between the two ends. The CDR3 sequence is CASSSPGGSASNEQFF. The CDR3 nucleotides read TGTGCCAGCAGCTCCCCCGGTGGTAGCGCAAGCAATGAGCAGTTCTTC. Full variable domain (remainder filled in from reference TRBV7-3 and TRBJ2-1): GAGVSQTPSNKVTEKGKYVELRCDPISGHTALYWYRQSLGQGPEFLIYFQGTGAADDSGLPNDRFFAVRPEGSVSTLKIQRTERGDSAVYLCASSSPGGSASNEQFFGPGTRLTVL.

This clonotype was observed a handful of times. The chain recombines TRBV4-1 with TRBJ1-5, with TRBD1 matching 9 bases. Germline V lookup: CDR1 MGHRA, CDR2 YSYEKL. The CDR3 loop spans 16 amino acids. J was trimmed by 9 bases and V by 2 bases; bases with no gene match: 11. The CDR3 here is CASSQPGQGAVRPQHF. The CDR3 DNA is TGCGCCAGCAGCCAACCGGGACAGGGAGCGGTAAGGCCCCAGCATTTT.

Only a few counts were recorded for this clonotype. The CDR3 sequence: CASSSPEGLDNYGYTF. CDR3 bases: TGTGCCAGCAGCTCACCGGAGGGGCTTGATAACTATGGCTACACCTTC. The chain couples TRBV7-9 to TRBJ1-2, with D maybe TRBD1 (5 bases). Looked up from germline, CDR1 is SEHNR and CDR2 is FQNEAQ (reference sequence). The CDR3 is 16 amino acids. V was pared by 4 bases and J by 1 base, with 16 bases between.

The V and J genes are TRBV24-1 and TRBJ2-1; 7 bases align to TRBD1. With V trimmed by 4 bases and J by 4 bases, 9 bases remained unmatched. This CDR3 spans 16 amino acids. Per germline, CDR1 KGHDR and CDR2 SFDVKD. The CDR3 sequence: CATSELKGAGYNEQFF. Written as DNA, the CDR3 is TGTGCCACCAGTGAATTGAAGGGGGCAGGGTACAATGAGCAGTTCTTC.

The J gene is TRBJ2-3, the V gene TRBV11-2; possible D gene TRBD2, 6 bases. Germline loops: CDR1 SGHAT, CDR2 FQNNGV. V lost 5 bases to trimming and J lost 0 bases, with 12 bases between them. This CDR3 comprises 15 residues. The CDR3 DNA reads TGTGCCAGCAGCCCCTGGAGCGGGAGCACAGATACGCAGTATTTT. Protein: CASSPWSGSTDTQYF.

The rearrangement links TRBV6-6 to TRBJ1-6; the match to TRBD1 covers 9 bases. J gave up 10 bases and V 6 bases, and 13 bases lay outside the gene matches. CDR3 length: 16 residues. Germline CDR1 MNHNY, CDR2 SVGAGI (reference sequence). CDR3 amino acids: CASRPPGQGTGSPLHF. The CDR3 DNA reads TGTGCCAGCAGACCTCCGGGACAGGGAACCGGGTCACCCCTCCACTTT.

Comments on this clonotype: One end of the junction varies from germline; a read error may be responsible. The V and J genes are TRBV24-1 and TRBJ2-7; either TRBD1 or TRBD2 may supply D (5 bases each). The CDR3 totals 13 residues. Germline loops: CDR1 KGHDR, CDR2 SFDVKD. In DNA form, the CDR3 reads TGTCCCACCAGTGATTTGAGAGGGGACGAGCAGTACTTC. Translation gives CPTSDLRGDEQYF.